Below are 9 T cell receptor beta chains sequenced from a single sample in a study of cytomegalovirus exposure and HLA in healthy donors. A multiplex PCR was run with 60 Vbeta primers and 13 Jbeta primers. TCRdb's copy holds only in-frame clones and misses some; the assay was immunoSEQ multiplex PCR. This table holds approximately 200,000 clones, 70% to 90% found once. Material for sequencing was PBMCs. Receptors originate from a woman younger than 30 in good health and CMV-seropositive.

CDR3 loop: CASREAGTGAYEQYF. CDR3 DNA sequence: TGTGCCAGTAGAGAAGCCGGGACAGGGGCCTACGAGCAGTACTTC. This rearrangement joins TRBV19 to TRBJ2-7; TRBD1 matches at 10 bases. CDR1 is LNHDA, CDR2 SQIVND, per germline (reference sequence). The CDR3 covers 15 residues. V lost 6 bases to trimming and J lost 2 bases; unmatched junction nucleotides: 7.

CDR3 loop: CASSQDRGETQYF. DNA for the CDR3: TGCGCCAGCAGCCAAGACCGAGGAGAGACCCAGTACTTC. V is TRBV4-3 and J is TRBJ2-5; D unclear. The CDR3 has 13 amino acids. The ends were cut back, 0 bases at V and 4 bases at J, with 6 bases in the middle. Germline V CDR1 and CDR2: LGHNA, YSLEER.

The chain combines TRBV5-4 with TRBJ2-3, with TRBD2 matching 10 bases. The V segment lost 2 bases and the J segment 5 bases; nucleotides outside the gene matches: 5. The germline V gene has CDR1 SGHNT and CDR2 YYREEE (reference sequence). CDR3 length: 15 amino acids. The CDR3 spells CASSLAGTSVDTQYF. For the CDR3, the DNA is TGTGCCAGCAGCTTAGCCGGGACTAGCGTAGATACGCAGTATTTT. Complete variable domain (other parts from reference TRBV5-4 and TRBJ2-3): ETGVTQSPTHLIKTRGQQVTLRCSSQSGHNTVSWYQQALGQGPQFIFQYYREEENGRGNFPPRFSGLQFPNYSSELNVNALELDDSALYLCASSLAGTSVDTQYFGPGTRLTVL.

This clone was detected only a few times. This sequence joins TRBV6-5 and TRBJ1-6; a possible D gene is TRBD1 (5 bases). There are 14 residues in the CDR3. Per the germline V gene, CDR1 is MNHEY and CDR2 is SVGAGI. V dropped 5 bases and J dropped 5 bases, with 10 bases sitting between them. The DNA for the CDR3 is TGTGCCAGCAGTGACGGGACTGATAATTCACCCCTCCACTTT. It encodes CASSDGTDNSPLHF.

This sequence joins TRBV13 and TRBJ1-6, with 9 bases lining up with TRBD1. The CDR3 sequence is 15 residues long. V lost 3 bases and J lost 9; bases outside the gene matches: 6. The germline CDR1 and CDR2 sequences are PRHDT and FYEKMQ (reference sequence). In DNA, the CDR3 is TGTGCCAGCAGCTTGGACAGGGGATCGAGTTCACCCCTCCACTTT. This translates into CASSLDRGSSSPLHF.

The chain recombines TRBV7-7 with TRBJ2-3; 8 bases are a match to TRBD2. Germline V lookup: CDR1 SSHAT, CDR2 FNYEAQ (reference sequence). V shed 1 base, J shed 2 bases, and the junction held 2 bases outside the gene matches. This CDR3 spans 15 amino acids. Written as DNA, the CDR3 is TGTGCCAGCAGCTTAGGTAGCGGGACCACAGATACGCAGTATTTT. Translation: CASSLGSGTTDTQYF. Full variable domain (missing parts from reference TRBV7-7 and TRBJ2-3): GAGVSQSPRYKVTKRGQDVTLRCDPISSHATLYWYQQALGQGPEFLTYFNYEAQPDKSGLPSDRFSAERPEGSISTLTIQRTEQRDSAMYRCASSLGSGTTDTQYFGPGTRLTVL.

The chain combines TRBV30 with TRBJ2-3, with TRBD1 matching 8 bases. Germline V lookup: CDR1 GTSNPN, CDR2 SVGIG (reference sequence). The CDR3 spans 16 residues. With V trimmed by 2 bases and J by 1 base, 8 bases remained unmatched. Here the CDR3 reads CAWSTDPGQGTDTQYF. CDR3 DNA: TGTGCCTGGAGTACCGATCCGGGACAGGGCACAGATACGCAGTATTTT.

The chain carries TRBV5-4 and TRBJ2-7, with TRBD1 identical over 8 bases. Germline V lookup: CDR1 SGHNT, CDR2 YYREEE (reference sequence). This CDR3 has 15 residues. J was trimmed by 1 base and V by 2 bases; bases with no gene match: 5. The CDR3 protein is CASSLGTGLSYEQYV. In nucleotides, the CDR3 is TGTGCCAGCAGCTTAGGGACAGGCCTATCCTACGAGCAGTACGTC.

This chain links TRBV28 with TRBJ2-1; 8 nucleotides line up with TRBD1. Germline V gene data show CDR1 as MDHEN and CDR2 as SYDVKM. This CDR3 spans 15 amino acids. V lost 4 bases, J lost 4 bases, and 6 bases stayed unmatched. DNA of the CDR3: TGTGCCAGCAGTTCTCAGGGGGCAGGGTACAATGAGCAGTTCTTC. It encodes CASSSQGAGYNEQFF.